This is a list of T cell receptor beta chains from one sample in a study of blood T cell repertoires in COVID-19. TCRdb's copy holds only in-frame clones and misses some; the assay was immunoSEQ multiplex PCR. The table has a few hundred thousand clones, more than 70% seen once; the top ten hold over 2%. The sequenced material came from peripheral blood. The source of these receptors is a woman in her 50s with acute or convalescent COVID-19. The CDR3 runs from the conserved cysteine through the conserved F or W. D genes are given only for firm matches. Expanded clones get a size class; other rows say once, few or many, or leave the size out.

V gene	clone size	D gene	J gene	CDR3 DNA	CDR3 protein
TRBV27	.	TRBD1	TRBJ2-1	TGTGCCAGCAGTCCCGGACAGGCAATACGTGTTGAGCAGTTCTTC	CASSPGQAIRVEQFF
TRBV7-3	few	TRBD2	TRBJ2-3	TGTGCCAGCAGCCTCTCTAGCGGGAGTACCCCTGGCACAGATACGCAGTATTTT	CASSLSSGSTPGTDTQYF
TRBV7-3	.	.	TRBJ2-1	TGTGCCAGCAGCACAGGGTTGAATAGCCATGGGCAGTTCTTC	CASSTGLNSHGQFF
TRBV7-2	.	.	TRBJ2-2	TGTGCCAGCAGCGCAGGGAACACCGGGGAGCTGTTTTTT	CASSAGNTGELFF
TRBV19	.	.	TRBJ2-7	TGTGCCAGTAGTATCCCGGGGGGCGGATTATACGAGCAGTACTTC	CASSIPGGGLYEQYF
TRBV10-3	.	TRBD1	TRBJ1-5	TGTGCCATCAGAGGGACAGGGGGCGGCAATCAGCCCCAGCATTTT	CAIRGTGGGNQPQHF
TRBV5-8	.	TRBD1	TRBJ1-6	TGTGCCAGCATTCTGGACAGGGGAGGTTCACCCCTCCACTTT	CASILDRGGSPLHF
TRBV21-1	.	.	TRBJ2-1	TGTGCCAGCAGCACCGAGGGGTGGCGGGAGAACCACAATGAGCAGTTCTTC	CASSTEGWRENHNEQFF
TRBV28	once	.	TRBJ1-5	TGTGCCAGCAGTTTACAGGGAGGTGGTGGCAATCAGCCCCAGCATTTT	CASSLQGGGGNQPQHF
TRBV10-3	.	TRBD2	TRBJ2-1	TGTGCCATCAGTGAGACACGGTTAGCGGGAGTCGATGAGCAGTTCTTC	CAISETRLAGVDEQFF
TRBV5-4	few	.	TRBJ1-2	TGTGCCAGCAGCTTTAACAGGGATGGGTGGGGCTACACCTTC	CASSFNRDGWGYTF
TRBV28	.	.	TRBJ1-1	TGTGCCAGCAGTAACCGGGACAAAGCTTTCTTT	CASSNRDKAFF
TRBV28	few	.	TRBJ2-1	TGTGCCAGCAGTTTAAGACAGCGGGCCTACAATGAGCAGTTCTTC	CASSLRQRAYNEQFF
TRBV27	.	TRBD2	TRBJ2-3	TGTGCCAGCAGTTTCCGGACTAGTCCGGATACGCAGTATTTT	CASSFRTSPDTQYF
TRBV7-3	.	TRBD1	TRBJ2-1	TGTGCCAGCAGCGTCCACAGGGACAGGGGTGAGCAGTTCTTC	CASSVHRDRGEQFF
TRBV27	.	TRBD1	TRBJ2-7	TGTGCCAGCAGTTTAGGGACAGAAGCTGCCTACGAGCAGTACTTC	CASSLGTEAAYEQYF